The source of this T cell receptor beta chain is a study of cytomegalovirus exposure and HLA in healthy donors. In the study overall: Early released data had tens of millions of unique TCRs, all coming from HLA-typed donors.

As for this clone: Its cognate antigen is unknown.

General study findings and limits: In an earlier analysis, about 87% or about 30%: the productive usage of most TCR beta V segments. TCR beta sequences reportedly predicted most subjects' HLA-A and HLA-B alleles accurately. Analysis performed later found more than 15,000 TCR beta sequences associated with HLA alleles at 0.05 false discovery rate.

Use of 60 Vbeta and 13 Jbeta primers characterized the PCR. The data were produced by immunoSEQ multiplex PCR, yet TCRdb's version contains in-frame clones alone and is incomplete. Of approximately 150,000 clones in the sample, over 80% were seen once. Specimen: PBMCs. The clonotype was recovered from a human donor in good health.

CDR3 loop: CASSEDRGRKTQYF. The DNA for the CDR3 is TGTGCCAGCAGCGAAGACAGGGGCCGGAAGACCCAGTACTTC. This chain uses TRBV7-2 with TRBJ2-5; 8 bases agree with TRBD1. V lost 5 bases, J lost 6 bases, and 8 bases stayed unmatched. The CDR3 consists of 14 residues. Germline CDR1 reads SGHTA; CDR2 reads FQGNSA.